This note documents a single TCR beta chain sequence. The data belong to a study of shared clonotypes between healthy human individuals. In the study overall: The study drew on a couple of women and a few men aged 18 to 49 as donors.

Germline CDR1 and CDR2: SEHNR and FQNEAQ (reference sequence). The CDR3 extends over 12 amino acids. V lost 3 bases and J 10 bases, leaving 12 bases between the germline ends. The assay was immunoSEQ multiplex PCR, and TCRdb's table has in-frame clones only and misses some. This table has hundreds of thousands of clones, roughly 97% appearing once. The sequenced sample consisted of naive CD4+ T cells sorted from blood. The subset was: CD45RA+ positively selected. This receptor was obtained from a woman in her twenties or thirties in good health. The genes are TRBV7-9 and TRBJ1-2; possible D gene TRBD1, 5 bases. The CDR3 nucleotides are TGTGCCAGCAGCTTGGCCGGAGGGGACTACACCTTC. Translated: CASSLAGGDYTF. Together with reference TRBV7-9 and TRBJ1-2, the CDR3 gives the full variable domain: DTGVSQNPRHKITKRGQNVTFRCDPISEHNRLYWYRQTLGQGPEFLTYFQNEAQLEKSRLLSDRFSAERPKGSFSTLEIQRTEQGDSAMYLCASSLAGGDYTFGSGTRLTVV.